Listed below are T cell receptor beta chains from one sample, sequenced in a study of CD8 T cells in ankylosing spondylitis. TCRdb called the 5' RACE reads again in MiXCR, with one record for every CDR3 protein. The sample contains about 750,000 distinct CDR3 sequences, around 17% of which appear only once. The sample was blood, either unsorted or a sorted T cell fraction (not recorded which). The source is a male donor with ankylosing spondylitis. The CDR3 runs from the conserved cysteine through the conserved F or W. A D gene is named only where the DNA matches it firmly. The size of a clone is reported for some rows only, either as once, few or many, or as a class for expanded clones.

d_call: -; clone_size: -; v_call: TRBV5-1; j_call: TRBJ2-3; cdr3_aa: CASSLLMGAADTQYF; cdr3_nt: TGCGCCAGCAGCTTGTTGATGGGGGCAGCAGATACGCAGTATTTT
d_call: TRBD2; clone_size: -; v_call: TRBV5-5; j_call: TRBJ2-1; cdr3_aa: CASSPSVTSGANEQFF; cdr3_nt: TGTGCCAGCAGCCCATCAGTGACTAGCGGGGCGAATGAGCAGTTCTTC
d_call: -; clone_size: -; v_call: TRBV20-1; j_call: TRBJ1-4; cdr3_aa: CSGGWYSEKLFF; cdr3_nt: TGCAGTGGAGGGTGGTACAGTGAAAAACTGTTTTTT
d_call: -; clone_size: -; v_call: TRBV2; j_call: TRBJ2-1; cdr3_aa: CASSDDIYNEQFF; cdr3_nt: TGTGCCAGCAGCGATGACATTTACAATGAGCAGTTCTTC
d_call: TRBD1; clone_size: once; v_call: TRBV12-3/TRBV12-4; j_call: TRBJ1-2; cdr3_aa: CASSTRDRGQGYTF; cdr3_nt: TGTGCCAGCTCAACCCGGGACAGGGGGCAAGGCTACACCTTC
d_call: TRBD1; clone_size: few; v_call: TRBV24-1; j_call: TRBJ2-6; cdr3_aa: CATSDPDRFGANVLTF; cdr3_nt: TGTGCCACCAGTGACCCGGACAGGTTCGGGGCCAACGTCCTGACTTTC
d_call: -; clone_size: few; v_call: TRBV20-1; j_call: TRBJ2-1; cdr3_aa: CSARVRANEQFF; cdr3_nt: TGCAGTGCAAGAGTCCGAGCTAATGAGCAGTTCTTC
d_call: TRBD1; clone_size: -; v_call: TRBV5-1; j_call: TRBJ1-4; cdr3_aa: CASSIWDSTNEKLFF; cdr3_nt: TGCGCCAGCAGCATATGGGACAGTACAAATGAAAAACTGTTTTTT
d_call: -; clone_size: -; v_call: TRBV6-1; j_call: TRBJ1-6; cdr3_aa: CASTEWGDVQYSPLHF; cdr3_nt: TGTGCCAGCACCGAATGGGGGGACGTGCAGTATTCACCCCTCCACTTT
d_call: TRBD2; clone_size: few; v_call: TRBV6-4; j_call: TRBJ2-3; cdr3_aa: CASSSGDSGVDTQYF; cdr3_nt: TGTGCCAGCAGTTCAGGTGACAGCGGGGTTGATACGCAGTATTTT
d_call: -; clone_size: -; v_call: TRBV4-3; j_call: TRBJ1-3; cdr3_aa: CASSQDSAISGNTIYF; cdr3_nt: TGCGCCAGCAGCCAAGATTCGGCAATCTCTGGAAACACCATATATTTT
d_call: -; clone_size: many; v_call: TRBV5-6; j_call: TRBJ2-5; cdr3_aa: CASSLSYSYQETQYF; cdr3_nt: TGTGCCAGCAGCTTGTCATACTCGTACCAAGAGACCCAGTACTTC
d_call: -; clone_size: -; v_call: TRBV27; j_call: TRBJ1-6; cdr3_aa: CASSLSRQSSYNSPLHF; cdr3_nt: TGTGCCAGCAGTTTAAGTCGCCAGAGCTCCTATAATTCACCCCTCCACTTT
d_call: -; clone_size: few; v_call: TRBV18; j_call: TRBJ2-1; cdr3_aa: CASSLLVGAYNEQFF; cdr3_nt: TGTGCCAGCTCATTGTTGGTCGGGGCTTACAATGAGCAGTTCTTC
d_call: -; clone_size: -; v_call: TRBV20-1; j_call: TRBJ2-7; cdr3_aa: CSARDQGIGVREQYF; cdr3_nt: TGCAGTGCTAGAGATCAGGGTATCGGGGTGCGGGAGCAGTACTTC
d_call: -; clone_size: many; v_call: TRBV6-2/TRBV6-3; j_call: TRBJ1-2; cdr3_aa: CASSYRSNYGYTF; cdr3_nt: TGTGCCAGCAGTTACCGGTCGAACTATGGCTACACCTTC
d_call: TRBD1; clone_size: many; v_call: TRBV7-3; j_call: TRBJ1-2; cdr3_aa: CASSPGTDYGYTF; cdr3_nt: TGTGCCAGCTCACCAGGGACAGACTATGGCTACACCTTC
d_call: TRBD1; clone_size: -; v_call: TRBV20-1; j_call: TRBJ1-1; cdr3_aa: CSAPRTGSNTEAFF; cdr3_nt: TGCAGTGCTCCAAGGACAGGGTCGAACACTGAAGCTTTCTTT
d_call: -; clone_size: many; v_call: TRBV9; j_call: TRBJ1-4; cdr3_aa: CASSTPGEANEKLFF; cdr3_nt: TGTGCCAGCAGCACCCCAGGGGAGGCTAATGAAAAACTGTTTTTT
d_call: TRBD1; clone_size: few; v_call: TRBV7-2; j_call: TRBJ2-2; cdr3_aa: CASSLEGGNTGELFF; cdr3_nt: TGTGCCAGCAGCTTAGAAGGGGGCAACACCGGGGAGCTGTTTTTT
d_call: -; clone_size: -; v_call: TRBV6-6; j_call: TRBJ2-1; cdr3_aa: CASSDRAYNEQFF; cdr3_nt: TGTGCCAGCAGTGACAGAGCCTACAATGAGCAGTTCTTC
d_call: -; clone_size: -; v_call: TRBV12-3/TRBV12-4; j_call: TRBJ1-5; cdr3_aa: CASSLGGPGSNQPQHF; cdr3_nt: TGTGCCAGCAGTTTAGGGGGGCCGGGTAGCAATCAGCCCCAGCATTTT
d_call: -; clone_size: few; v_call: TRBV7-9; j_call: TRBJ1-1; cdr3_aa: CASSHTYEAFF; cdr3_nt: TGTGCCAGCAGCCATACATACGAAGCTTTCTTT
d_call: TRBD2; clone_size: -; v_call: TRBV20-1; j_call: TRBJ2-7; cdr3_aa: CSAILAGAPSYEQYF; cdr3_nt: TGCAGTGCTATTCTAGCGGGAGCCCCCTCCTACGAGCAGTACTTC
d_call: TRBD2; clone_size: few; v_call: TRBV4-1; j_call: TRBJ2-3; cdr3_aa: CASSQGTSGGATDTQYF; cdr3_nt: TGCGCCAGCAGCCAAGGGACTAGCGGGGGGGCAACAGATACGCAGTATTTT
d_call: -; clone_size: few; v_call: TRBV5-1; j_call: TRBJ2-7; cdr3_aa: CASREQGEEQYF; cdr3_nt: TGCGCCAGCAGAGAACAGGGAGAAGAGCAGTACTTC
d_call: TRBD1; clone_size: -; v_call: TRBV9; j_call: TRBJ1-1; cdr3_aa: CASSSRTGGYTEAFF; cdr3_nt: TGTGCCAGCAGCTCAAGGACAGGGGGCTACACTGAAGCTTTCTTT
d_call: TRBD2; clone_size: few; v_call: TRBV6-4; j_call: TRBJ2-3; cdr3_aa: CASSEAGWSTDTQYF; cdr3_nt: TGTGCCAGCAGCGAAGCGGGGTGGAGCACAGATACGCAGTATTTT
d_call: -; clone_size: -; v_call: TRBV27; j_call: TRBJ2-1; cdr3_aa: CASRTLRRTSSYNEQFF; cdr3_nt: TGTGCCAGCAGGACTCTAAGGAGGACCAGCTCCTACAATGAGCAGTTCTTC
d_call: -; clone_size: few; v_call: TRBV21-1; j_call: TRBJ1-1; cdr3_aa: CASSPHPGQYGTEAFF; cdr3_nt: TGTGCCAGCAGCCCTCACCCGGGACAGTATGGGACTGAAGCTTTCTTT
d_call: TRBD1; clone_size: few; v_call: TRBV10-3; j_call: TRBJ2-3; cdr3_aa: CAISGPGTATDTQYF; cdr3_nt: TGTGCCATCAGTGGACCCGGGACAGCCACAGATACGCAGTATTTT
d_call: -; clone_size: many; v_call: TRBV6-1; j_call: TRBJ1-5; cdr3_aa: CASSPRDGVNQPQHF; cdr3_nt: TGTGCCAGCAGTCCCCGGGACGGGGTCAATCAGCCCCAGCATTTT
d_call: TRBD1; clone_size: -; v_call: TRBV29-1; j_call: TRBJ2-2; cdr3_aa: CSVEIRDRGNTGELFF; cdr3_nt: TGCAGCGTTGAGATAAGGGACAGGGGTAACACCGGGGAGCTGTTTTTT
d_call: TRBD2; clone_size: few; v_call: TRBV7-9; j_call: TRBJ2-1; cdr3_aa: CASTQTRVAGENEQFF; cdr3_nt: TGTGCCAGCACCCAAACACGGGTAGCGGGAGAGAATGAGCAGTTCTTC
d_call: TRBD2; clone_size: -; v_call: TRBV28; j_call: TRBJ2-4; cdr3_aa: CASSFVASGSLAKNIQYF; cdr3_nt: TGTGCCAGCAGTTTTGTGGCTAGCGGGTCCCTAGCCAAAAACATTCAGTACTTC
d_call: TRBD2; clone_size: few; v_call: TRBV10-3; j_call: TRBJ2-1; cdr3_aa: CAISLTSGGSYEQFF; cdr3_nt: TGTGCCATCAGCCTTACTAGCGGGGGAAGCTATGAGCAGTTCTTC
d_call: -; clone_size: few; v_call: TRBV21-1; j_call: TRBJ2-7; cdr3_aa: CAVRAPGAYEQYF; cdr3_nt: TGTGCCGTCCGGGCCCCGGGGGCCTACGAGCAGTACTTC
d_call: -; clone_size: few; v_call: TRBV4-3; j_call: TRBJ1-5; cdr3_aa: CASSQDGRIYQPQHF; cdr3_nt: TGCGCCAGCAGCCAAGATGGCCGGATCTATCAGCCCCAGCATTTT
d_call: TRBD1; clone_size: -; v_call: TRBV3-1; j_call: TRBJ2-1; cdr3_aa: CASTRQGNYNEQFF; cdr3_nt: TGTGCCAGCACCCGACAGGGTAACTACAATGAGCAGTTCTTC
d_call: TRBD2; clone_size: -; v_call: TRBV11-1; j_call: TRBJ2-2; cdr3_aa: CASTSRTSGGAPTNTGELFF; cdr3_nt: TGTGCCAGCACCTCGCGGACTAGCGGGGGGGCCCCCACGAACACCGGGGAGCTGTTTTTT
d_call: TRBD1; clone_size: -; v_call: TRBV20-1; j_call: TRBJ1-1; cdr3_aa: CSAKTGIPMNTEAFF; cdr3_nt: TGCAGTGCTAAGACAGGGATCCCAATGAACACTGAAGCTTTCTTT
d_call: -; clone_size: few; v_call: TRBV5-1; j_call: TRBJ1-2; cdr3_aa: CASSFAPGITDGYTF; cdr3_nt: TGCGCCAGCAGTTTTGCACCCGGGATCACGGATGGCTACACCTTC
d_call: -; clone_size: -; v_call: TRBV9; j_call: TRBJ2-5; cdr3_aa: CASSPGSALMKTQYF; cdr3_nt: TGTGCCAGCTCTCCGGGGTCGGCTCTAATGAAGACCCAGTACTTC